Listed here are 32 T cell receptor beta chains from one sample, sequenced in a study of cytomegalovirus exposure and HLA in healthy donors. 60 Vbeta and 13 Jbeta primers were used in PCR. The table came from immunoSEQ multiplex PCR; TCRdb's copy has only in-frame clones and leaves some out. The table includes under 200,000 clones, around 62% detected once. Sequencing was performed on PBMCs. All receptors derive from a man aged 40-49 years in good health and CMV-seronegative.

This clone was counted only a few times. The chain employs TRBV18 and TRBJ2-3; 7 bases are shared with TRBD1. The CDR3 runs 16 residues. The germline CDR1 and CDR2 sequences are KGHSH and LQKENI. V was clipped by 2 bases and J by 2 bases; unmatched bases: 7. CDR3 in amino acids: CASSPSGTVITDTQYF. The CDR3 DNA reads TGTGCCAGCTCACCATCCGGGACAGTCATCACAGATACGCAGTATTTT.

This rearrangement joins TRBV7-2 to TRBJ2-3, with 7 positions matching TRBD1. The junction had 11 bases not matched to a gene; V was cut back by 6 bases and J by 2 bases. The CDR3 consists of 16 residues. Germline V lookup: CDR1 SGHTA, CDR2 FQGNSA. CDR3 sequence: CASSLRPGQLTDTQYF. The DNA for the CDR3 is TGTGCCAGCAGTCTAAGGCCGGGACAGCTCACAGATACGCAGTATTTT.

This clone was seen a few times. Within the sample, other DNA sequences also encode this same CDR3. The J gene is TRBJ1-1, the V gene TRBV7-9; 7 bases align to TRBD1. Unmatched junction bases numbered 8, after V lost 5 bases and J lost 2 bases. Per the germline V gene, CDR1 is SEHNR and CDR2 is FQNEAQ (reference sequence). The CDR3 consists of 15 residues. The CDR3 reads CASSPRQGLNTEAFF. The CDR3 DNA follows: TGTGCCAGCAGCCCCCGACAGGGACTCAACACTGAAGCTTTCTTT.

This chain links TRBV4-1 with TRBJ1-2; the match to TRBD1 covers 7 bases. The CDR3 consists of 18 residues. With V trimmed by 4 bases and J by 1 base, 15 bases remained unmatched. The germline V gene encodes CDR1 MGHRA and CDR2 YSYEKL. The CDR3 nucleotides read TGCGCCAGCAGCCCCGGAGGGACAGCGAGCCGAATTAACTATGGCTACACCTTC. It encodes CASSPGGTASRINYGYTF.

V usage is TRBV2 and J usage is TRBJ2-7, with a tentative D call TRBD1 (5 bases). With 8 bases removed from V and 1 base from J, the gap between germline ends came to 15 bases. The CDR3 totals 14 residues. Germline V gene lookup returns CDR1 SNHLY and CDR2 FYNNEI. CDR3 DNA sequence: TGTGCCAGCCGACAGTTCCTTTCGTCCTACGAGCAGTACTTC. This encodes CASRQFLSSYEQYF.

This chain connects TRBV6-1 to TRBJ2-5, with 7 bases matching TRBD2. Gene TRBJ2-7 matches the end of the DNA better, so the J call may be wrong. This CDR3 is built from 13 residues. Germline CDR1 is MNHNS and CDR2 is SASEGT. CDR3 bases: TGTGCCAGCAGTGAAGCGCGGGGGAGCGAGCAGTACTTC. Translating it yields CASSEARGSEQYF.

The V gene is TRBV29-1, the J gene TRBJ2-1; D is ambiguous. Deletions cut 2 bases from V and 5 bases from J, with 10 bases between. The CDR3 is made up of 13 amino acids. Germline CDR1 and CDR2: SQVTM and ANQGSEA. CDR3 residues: CSVESDKNNEQFF. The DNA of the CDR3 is TGCAGCGTTGAAAGTGACAAGAACAATGAGCAGTTCTTC.

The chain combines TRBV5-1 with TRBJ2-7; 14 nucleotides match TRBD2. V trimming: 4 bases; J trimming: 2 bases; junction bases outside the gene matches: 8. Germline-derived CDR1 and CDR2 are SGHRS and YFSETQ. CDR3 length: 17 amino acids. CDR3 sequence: CASSRGTSGGQTYEQYF. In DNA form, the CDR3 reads TGCGCCAGCAGCAGAGGGACTAGCGGGGGCCAAACCTACGAGCAGTACTTC.

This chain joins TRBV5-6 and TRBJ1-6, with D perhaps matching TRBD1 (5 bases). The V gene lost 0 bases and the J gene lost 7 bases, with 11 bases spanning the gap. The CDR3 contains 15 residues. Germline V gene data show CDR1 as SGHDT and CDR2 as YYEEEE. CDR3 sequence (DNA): TGTGCCAGCAGCTTGGAATACAGGAGAAATTCACCCCTCCACTTT. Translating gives CASSLEYRRNSPLHF.

The CDR3 sequence is CASSLDGTVLYGYTF. CDR3 coding DNA: TGTGCCAGCAGCTTAGATGGGACAGTGCTCTATGGCTACACCTTC. The chain links TRBV7-2 to TRBJ1-2; 7 bases align to TRBD1. CDR1 and CDR2 (germline): SGHTA, FQGNSA. CDR3 length equals 15 residues. V lost 1 base and J lost 4; bases outside the gene matches: 6.

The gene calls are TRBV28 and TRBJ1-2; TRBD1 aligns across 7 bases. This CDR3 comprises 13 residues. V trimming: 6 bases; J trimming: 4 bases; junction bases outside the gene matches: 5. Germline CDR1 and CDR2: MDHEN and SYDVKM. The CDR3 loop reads CASSATGLYGYTF. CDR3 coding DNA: TGTGCCAGCAGCGCGACAGGGCTCTATGGCTACACCTTC.

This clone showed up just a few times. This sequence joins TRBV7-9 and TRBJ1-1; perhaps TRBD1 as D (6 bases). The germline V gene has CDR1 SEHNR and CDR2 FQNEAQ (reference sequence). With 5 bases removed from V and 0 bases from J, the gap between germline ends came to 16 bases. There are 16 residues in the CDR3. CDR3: CASSPGQIKMNTEAFF. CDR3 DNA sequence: TGTGCCAGCAGCCCCGGACAGATTAAAATGAACACTGAAGCTTTCTTT.

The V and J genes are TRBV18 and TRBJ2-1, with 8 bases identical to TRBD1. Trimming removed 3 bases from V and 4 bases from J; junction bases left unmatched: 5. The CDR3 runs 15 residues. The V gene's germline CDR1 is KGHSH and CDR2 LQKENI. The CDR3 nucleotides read TGTGCCAGCTCACCGACAGGGGTGGGGTACAATGAGCAGTTCTTC. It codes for CASSPTGVGYNEQFF.

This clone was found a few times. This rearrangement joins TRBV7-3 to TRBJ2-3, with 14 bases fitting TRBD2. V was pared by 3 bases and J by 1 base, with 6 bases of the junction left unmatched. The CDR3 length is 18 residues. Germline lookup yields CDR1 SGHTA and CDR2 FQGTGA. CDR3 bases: TGTGCCAGCAGCTTCGGGACTAGCGGGAGTTGGGGCACAGATACGCAGTATTTT. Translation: CASSFGTSGSWGTDTQYF.

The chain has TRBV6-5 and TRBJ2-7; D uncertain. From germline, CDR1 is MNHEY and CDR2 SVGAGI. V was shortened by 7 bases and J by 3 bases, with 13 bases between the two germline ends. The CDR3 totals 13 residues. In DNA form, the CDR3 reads TGTGCCAGCATTGACCTAAGAGGCTACGAGCAGTACTTC. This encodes CASIDLRGYEQYF.

CDR3 amino acids: CASSLQVGAGNPKGNTIYF. The CDR3 DNA follows: TGTGCCAGCAGCTTACAAGTAGGGGCAGGGAACCCGAAAGGAAACACCATATATTTT. This chain joins TRBV7-9 and TRBJ1-3; D perhaps matches TRBD1 (5 bases). Germline V gene data show CDR1 as SEHNR and CDR2 as FQNEAQ (reference sequence). The V end was cut by 2 bases, the J end by 4 bases, with 24 bases between. CDR3 size: 19 residues.

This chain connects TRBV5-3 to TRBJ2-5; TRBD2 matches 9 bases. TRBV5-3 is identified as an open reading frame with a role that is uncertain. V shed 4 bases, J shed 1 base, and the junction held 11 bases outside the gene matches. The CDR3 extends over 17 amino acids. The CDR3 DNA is TGTGCCAGAAGCCGACTAGCGGACGAACATCTCCAAGAGACCCAGTACTTC. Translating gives CARSRLADEHLQETQYF.

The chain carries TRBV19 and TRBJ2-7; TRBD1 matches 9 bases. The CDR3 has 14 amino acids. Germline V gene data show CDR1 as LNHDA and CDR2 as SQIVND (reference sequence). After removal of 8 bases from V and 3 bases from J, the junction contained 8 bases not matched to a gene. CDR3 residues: CASSDRGPDYEQYF. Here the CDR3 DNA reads TGTGCCAGTTCGGACAGGGGTCCGGACTACGAGCAGTACTTC.

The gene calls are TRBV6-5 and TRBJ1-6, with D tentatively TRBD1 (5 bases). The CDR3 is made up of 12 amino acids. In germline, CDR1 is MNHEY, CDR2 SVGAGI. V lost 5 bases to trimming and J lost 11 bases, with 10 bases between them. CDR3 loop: CASSQTETPLHF. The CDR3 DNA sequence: TGTGCCAGCAGTCAGACAGAAACACCCCTCCACTTT.

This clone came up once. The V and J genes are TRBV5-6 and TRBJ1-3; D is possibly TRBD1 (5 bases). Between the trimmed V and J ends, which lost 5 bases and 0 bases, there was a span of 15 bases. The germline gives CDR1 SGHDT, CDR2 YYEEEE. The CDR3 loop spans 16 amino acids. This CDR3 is CASSNQGQSSGNTIYF. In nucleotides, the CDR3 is TGTGCCAGCAGTAATCAGGGCCAGAGCTCTGGAAACACCATATATTTT.

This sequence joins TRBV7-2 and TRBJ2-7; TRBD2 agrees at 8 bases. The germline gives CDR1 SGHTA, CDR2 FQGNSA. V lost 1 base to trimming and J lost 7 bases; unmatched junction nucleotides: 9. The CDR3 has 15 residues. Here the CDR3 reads CASSLEPSGPGEQYF. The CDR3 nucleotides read TGTGCCAGCAGCTTAGAACCTAGCGGGCCCGGAGAGCAGTACTTC.

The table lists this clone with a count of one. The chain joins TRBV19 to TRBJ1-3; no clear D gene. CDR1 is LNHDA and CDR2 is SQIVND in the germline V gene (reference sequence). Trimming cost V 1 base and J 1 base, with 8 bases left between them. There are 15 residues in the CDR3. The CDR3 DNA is TGTGCCAGTAGTATAGCATCCGGTTCTGGAAACACCATATATTTT. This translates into CASSIASGSGNTIYF.

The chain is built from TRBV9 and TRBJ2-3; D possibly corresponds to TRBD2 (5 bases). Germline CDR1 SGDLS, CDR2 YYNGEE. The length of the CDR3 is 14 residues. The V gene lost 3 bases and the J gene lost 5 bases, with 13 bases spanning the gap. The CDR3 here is CASSGDYRLDTQYF. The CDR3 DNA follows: TGTGCCAGCAGCGGAGACTATCGCCTAGATACGCAGTATTTT. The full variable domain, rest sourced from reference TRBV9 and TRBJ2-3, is DSGVTQTPKHLITATGQRVTLRCSPRSGDLSVYWYQQSLDQGLQFLIQYYNGEERAKGNILERFSAQQFPDLHSELNLSSLELGDSALYFCASSGDYRLDTQYFGPGTRLTVL.

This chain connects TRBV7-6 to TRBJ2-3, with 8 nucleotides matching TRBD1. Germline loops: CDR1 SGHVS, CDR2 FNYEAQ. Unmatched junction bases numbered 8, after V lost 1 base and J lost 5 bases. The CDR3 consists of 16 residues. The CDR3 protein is CASSLGHRGLGDTQYF. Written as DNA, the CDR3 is TGTGCCAGCAGCTTAGGCCACAGGGGGTTAGGAGATACGCAGTATTTT.

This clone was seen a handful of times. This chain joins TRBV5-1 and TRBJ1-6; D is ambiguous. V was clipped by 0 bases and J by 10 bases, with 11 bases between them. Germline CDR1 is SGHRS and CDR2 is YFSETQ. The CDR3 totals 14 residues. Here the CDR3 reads CASSLAGRWSPLHF. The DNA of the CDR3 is TGCGCCAGCAGCTTGGCCGGTCGGTGGTCACCCCTCCACTTT.

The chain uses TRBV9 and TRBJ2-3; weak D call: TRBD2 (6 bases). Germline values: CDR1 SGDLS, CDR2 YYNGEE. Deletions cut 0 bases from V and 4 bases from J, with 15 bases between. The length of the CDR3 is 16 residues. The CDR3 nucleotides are TGTGCCAGCAGCGTAGAGGCGGGAAGCTCAGCAGATACGCAGTATTTT. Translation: CASSVEAGSSADTQYF.

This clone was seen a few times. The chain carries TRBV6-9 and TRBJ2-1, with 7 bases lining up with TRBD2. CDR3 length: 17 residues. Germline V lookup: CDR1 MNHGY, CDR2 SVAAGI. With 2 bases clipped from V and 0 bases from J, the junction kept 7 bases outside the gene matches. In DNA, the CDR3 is TGTGCCAGCAGTTATCCGGGACTACAAATCTCCTACAATGAGCAGTTCTTC. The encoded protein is CASSYPGLQISYNEQFF.

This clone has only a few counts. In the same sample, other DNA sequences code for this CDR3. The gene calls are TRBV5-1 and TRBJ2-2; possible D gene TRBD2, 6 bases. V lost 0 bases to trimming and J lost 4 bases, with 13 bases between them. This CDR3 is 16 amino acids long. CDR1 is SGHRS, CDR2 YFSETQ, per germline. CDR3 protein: CASSLAGGVGTGELFF. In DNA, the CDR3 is TGCGCCAGCAGCTTGGCCGGGGGAGTCGGCACCGGGGAGCTGTTTTTT.

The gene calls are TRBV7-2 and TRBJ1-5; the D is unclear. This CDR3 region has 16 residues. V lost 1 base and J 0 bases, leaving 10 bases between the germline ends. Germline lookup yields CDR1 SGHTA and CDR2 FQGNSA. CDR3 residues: CASSLVGDSSNQPQHF. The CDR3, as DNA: TGTGCCAGCAGCTTAGTCGGGGATTCTAGCAATCAGCCCCAGCATTTT.

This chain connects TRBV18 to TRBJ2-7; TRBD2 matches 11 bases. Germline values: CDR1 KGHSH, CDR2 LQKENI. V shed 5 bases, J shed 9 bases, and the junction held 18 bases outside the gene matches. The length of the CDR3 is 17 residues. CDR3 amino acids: CASSFAQGTSGRQGQYF. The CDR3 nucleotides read TGTGCCAGCTCATTTGCGCAAGGGACTAGCGGACGGCAGGGGCAGTACTTC.

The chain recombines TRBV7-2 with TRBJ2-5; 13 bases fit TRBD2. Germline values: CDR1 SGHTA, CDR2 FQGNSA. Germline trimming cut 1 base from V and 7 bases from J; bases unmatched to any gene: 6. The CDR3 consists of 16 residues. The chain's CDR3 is CASSLEGTSGAGTQYF. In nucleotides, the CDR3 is TGTGCCAGCAGCTTAGAGGGGACTAGCGGGGCCGGGACCCAGTACTTC.

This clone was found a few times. Here the CDR3 DNA reads TGTGCCAGCAGTATAATCCAAGAGACCCAGTACTTC. Translation gives CASSIIQETQYF. The chain carries TRBV7-2 and TRBJ2-5; D remains unclear. Germline V gene data show CDR1 as SGHTA and CDR2 as FQGNSA. The CDR3 sequence is 12 residues long. Trimming took 6 bases from V and 1 from J, leaving 6 bases between them.